These 24 T cell receptor beta chains share one sample of origin, sequenced in a study of cytomegalovirus exposure and HLA in healthy donors. Primers included in the PCR were 60 Vbeta and 13 Jbeta primers. Sequenced by immunoSEQ multiplex PCR; TCRdb stores in-frame clones only, minus some. The table shows some 160,000 clones, with approximately 80% occurring only once. The specimen was PBMCs. Receptors originate from a man aged 50 to 60 in good health and CMV-seropositive.

The gene calls are TRBV28 and TRBJ1-2, with TRBD1 as a possible D gene (6 bases). Germline-derived CDR1 and CDR2 are MDHEN and SYDVKM. V lost 5 bases and J 7 bases, leaving 11 bases between the germline ends. This CDR3 is 12 amino acids long. CDR3: CASSPGQTGYTF. The CDR3 nucleotides are TGTGCCAGCAGTCCAGGACAGACTGGCTACACCTTC.

This clone was counted only a few times. This chain connects TRBV5-6 to TRBJ1-6, with 9 positions matching TRBD1. The CDR3 has 14 amino acids. J lost 7 bases, V lost 4 bases, and 3 bases had no gene match. Germline CDR1 reads SGHDT; CDR2 reads YYEEEE. The CDR3 DNA sequence: TGTGCCAGCAGCCGGGACAGGGCCAATTCACCCCTCCACTTT. Translated, it gives CASSRDRANSPLHF.

The gene calls are TRBV29-1 and TRBJ2-7, with D maybe TRBD1 (6 bases). Germline V gene data show CDR1 as SQVTM and CDR2 as ANQGSEA. Trimming pared 2 bases from V and 1 base from J, leaving 12 bases between. The CDR3 covers 14 residues. Here the CDR3 DNA reads TGCAGCGTTGAACAGGCAGGGGAGTCCTACGAGCAGTACTTC. Residues: CSVEQAGESYEQYF.

V and J are TRBV11-3 and TRBJ1-1; 8 bases map to TRBD1. Germline V gene data show CDR1 as SGHNT and CDR2 as YENEEA. V lost 5 bases and J lost 7; bases outside the gene matches: 6. CDR3 length: 13 residues. The CDR3 bases are TGTGCCAGCAGCGAGGGACAGGACCTTGAAGCTTTCTTT. Translated: CASSEGQDLEAFF.

CDR3 coding DNA: TGTGCCATCACAGTCTCCCTGGCGGGGGAGGTCGGGGAGCTGTTTTTT. This sequence encodes CAITVSLAGEVGELFF. V usage is TRBV10-3 and J usage is TRBJ2-2, with 7 bases identical to TRBD2. Trimming took 7 bases from V and 7 from J; bases not matched to a gene: 15. CDR1 is ENHRY and CDR2 is SYGVKD in the germline V gene. This CDR3 is built from 16 residues.

The CDR3: CASSLASARANSPLHF. CDR3 bases: TGTGCCAGCAGCTTAGCTTCGGCCAGGGCCAATTCACCCCTCCACTTT. The V call is TRBV7-8, the J call TRBJ1-6; tentatively, D is TRBD1 (5 bases). The germline V and J ends were trimmed by 0 bases and 7 bases, with 13 bases remaining between them. Germline V gene sequence: CDR1 SGHVS, CDR2 FQNEAQ. There are 16 residues in the CDR3.

The chain carries TRBV2 and TRBJ1-1; D possibly corresponds to TRBD1 (5 bases). CDR1 and CDR2 (germline): SNHLY, FYNNEI. This CDR3 is 13 amino acids long. The V end lost 5 bases, the J end lost 0 bases, and 7 bases lay between the germline ends. CDR3 amino acids: CASSRTLNTEAFF. In DNA, the CDR3 is TGTGCCAGCAGTCGGACACTGAACACTGAAGCTTTCTTT.

The chain carries TRBV10-1 and TRBJ2-3, with D uncertain. Germline values: CDR1 WNHNN, CDR2 SYGVQD (reference sequence). The CDR3 sequence is 12 residues long. Trimming took off 6 bases at V and 0 bases at J, with 4 bases between the two ends. CDR3 bases: TGCGCCAGCAGCAGGAGCACAGATACGCAGTATTTT. It translates to CASSRSTDTQYF.

The rearrangement links TRBV5-1 to TRBJ2-1; a weak D match, TRBD1 (6 bases). V lost 6 bases and J lost 4, with 14 bases in between. The CDR3 totals 14 residues. Germline V CDR1 and CDR2: SGHRS, YFSETQ. Here the CDR3 reads CASIQDSIYNEQFF. CDR3 in DNA: TGCGCCAGCATCCAGGACAGCATTTACAATGAGCAGTTCTTC.

This rearrangement joins TRBV19 to TRBJ2-5, with TRBD2 matching over 7 bases. CDR3 length: 12 residues. The junction had 4 bases not matched to a gene; V was cut back by 6 bases and J by 6 bases. The V gene's germline CDR1 is LNHDA and CDR2 SQIVND (reference sequence). The CDR3 loop is CASSGGGKTQYF. CDR3 in DNA: TGTGCCAGTAGCGGCGGGGGTAAGACCCAGTACTTC.

The chain couples TRBV30 to TRBJ2-2, with D perhaps matching TRBD1 (6 bases). Deletions cut 4 bases from V and 6 bases from J, with 21 bases between. Germline V gene sequence: CDR1 GTSNPN, CDR2 SVGIG (reference sequence). The CDR3 has 16 amino acids. CDR3 DNA sequence: TGTGCCTGGACCAAGGTAGGGGTAGGGGGAGCCGGGGAGCTGTTTTTT. Its translation is CAWTKVGVGGAGELFF.

The chain employs TRBV10-3 and TRBJ1-4; unclear D gene. The germline V and J ends were trimmed by 6 bases and 0 bases, with 8 bases remaining between them. The CDR3 is 14 amino acids. Germline V lookup: CDR1 ENHRY, CDR2 SYGVKD. This CDR3 is CAISGVATNEKLFF. In nucleotides, the CDR3 is TGTGCCATCAGCGGGGTGGCAACTAATGAAAAACTGTTTTTT.

As DNA, the CDR3 is TGTGCCAGCTCACAACAGGGGGCTGTCTACTTC. Its protein product is CASSQQGAVYF. The chain combines TRBV18 with TRBJ2-7, with TRBD1 matching 9 bases. In germline, CDR1 is KGHSH, CDR2 LQKENI. This CDR3 is built from 11 residues. The trim removed 4 bases at V and 13 bases at J, leaving 5 bases unmatched.

V gene TRBV7-2 combines with J gene TRBJ1-4; tentatively, D is TRBD1 (6 bases). CDR3 length: 14 residues. Germline V gives CDR1 SGHTA, CDR2 FQGNSA. V shed 5 bases and J shed 8 bases, with 15 bases lying between them. CDR3 sequence (DNA): TGTGCCAGCAGCCCCGGACCTGGGGGCGAAAAACTGTTTTTT. Amino acids: CASSPGPGGEKLFF.

Regarding this clone: The same CDR3 arises from other DNA sequences in this sample as well. This sequence joins TRBV5-1 and TRBJ1-3; possible D gene TRBD1, 5 bases. The CDR3 covers 15 residues. The V gene lost 0 bases and the J gene lost 3 bases, with 10 bases spanning the gap. The germline gives CDR1 SGHRS, CDR2 YFSETQ. The CDR3 protein is CASSLDQGVGNTIYF. DNA for the CDR3: TGCGCCAGCAGCTTGGACCAGGGTGTTGGAAACACCATATATTTT.

This chain connects TRBV6-5 to TRBJ1-1; D is possibly TRBD1 (6 bases). V was clipped by 0 bases and J by 5 bases, with 16 bases between them. The CDR3 spans 16 residues. Germline CDR1 and CDR2: MNHEY and SVGAGI. The CDR3 here is CASSYSQTGGWTEAFF. The CDR3 DNA is TGTGCCAGCAGTTACTCGCAGACAGGAGGTTGGACTGAAGCTTTCTTT.

The V call is TRBV6-5, the J call TRBJ2-7; the match to TRBD1 covers 7 bases. The ends lost 7 bases at V and 6 bases at J; junction bases unmatched: 9. This CDR3 is 13 amino acids long. The V gene's germline CDR1 is MNHEY and CDR2 SVGAGI. The CDR3: CASKSNRGFEQYF. CDR3 coding DNA: TGTGCCAGCAAATCAAACAGGGGATTCGAGCAGTACTTC.

V usage is TRBV7-8 and J usage is TRBJ2-1; TRBD2 matches at 10 bases. Germline V gives CDR1 SGHVS, CDR2 FQNEAQ. This CDR3 spans 16 amino acids. V shed 6 bases, J shed 3 bases, and the junction held 8 bases outside the gene matches. CDR3 DNA: TGTGCCAGCAGTGCCTTGACTAGCGGGTACTACAATGAGCAGTTCTTC. Translated: CASSALTSGYYNEQFF.

In this sample, this clone turned up once. V gene TRBV5-6 combines with J gene TRBJ2-1; 11 positions match TRBD2. Germline values: CDR1 SGHDT, CDR2 YYEEEE. CDR3 length: 16 amino acids. J gave up 10 bases and V 3 bases, and 12 bases lay outside the gene matches. This CDR3 reads CASSSSRLAGFWEQFF. CDR3 nucleotide sequence: TGTGCCAGCAGCTCCTCGAGACTAGCGGGGTTTTGGGAGCAGTTCTTC.

This chain joins TRBV6-6 and TRBJ1-5; D gene ambiguous. Per the germline V gene, CDR1 is MNHNY and CDR2 is SVGAGI (reference sequence). The V and J ends lost 0 bases and 7 bases respectively, with 13 bases between them. The CDR3 length is 15 residues. CDR3 region: CASSYSRGPGQPQHF. CDR3 DNA: TGTGCCAGCAGTTACTCGAGAGGGCCGGGCCAGCCCCAGCATTTT.

The chain has TRBV18 and TRBJ2-2; 7 nucleotides match TRBD1. This CDR3 is 15 amino acids long. V dropped 3 bases and J dropped 7; count of bases not matched to a gene: 8. Germline V gene lookup returns CDR1 KGHSH and CDR2 LQKENI. The CDR3 protein is CASSPTRGQGGELFF. The DNA for the CDR3 is TGTGCCAGCTCACCTACGAGGGGGCAAGGCGGGGAGCTGTTTTTT.

The V call is TRBV27, the J call TRBJ2-7; the match to TRBD2 covers 7 bases. The CDR3 length is 17 residues. Germline CDR1 is MNHEY and CDR2 is SMNVEV (reference sequence). Germline trimming cut 8 bases from V and 1 base from J; bases unmatched to any gene: 17. CDR3 sequence reads: CASLSKKAGPFSYEQYF. The CDR3 nucleotides read TGTGCCAGCCTATCCAAGAAAGCGGGACCGTTTTCCTACGAGCAGTACTTC.

The J gene is TRBJ2-5, the V gene TRBV9; 8 bases map to TRBD2. Germline values: CDR1 SGDLS, CDR2 YYNGEE. The junction had 10 bases not matched to a gene; V was cut back by 1 base and J by 5 bases. CDR3 size: 16 residues. Written as DNA, the CDR3 is TGTGCCAGCAGCGTATCCTCCGCGGGGGGTACGGAGACCCAGTACTTC. Encoded protein: CASSVSSAGGTETQYF.

This chain links TRBV6-5 with TRBJ2-7; D may be TRBD2 (6 bases). This CDR3 is built from 15 residues. Between the trimmed V and J ends, which lost 0 bases and 6 bases, there was a span of 15 bases. The germline CDR1 and CDR2 sequences are MNHEY and SVGAGI. The CDR3 DNA reads TGTGCCAGCAGTTACTCGGGACTGCCTTTCTCCGAGCAGTACTTC. It specifies CASSYSGLPFSEQYF.